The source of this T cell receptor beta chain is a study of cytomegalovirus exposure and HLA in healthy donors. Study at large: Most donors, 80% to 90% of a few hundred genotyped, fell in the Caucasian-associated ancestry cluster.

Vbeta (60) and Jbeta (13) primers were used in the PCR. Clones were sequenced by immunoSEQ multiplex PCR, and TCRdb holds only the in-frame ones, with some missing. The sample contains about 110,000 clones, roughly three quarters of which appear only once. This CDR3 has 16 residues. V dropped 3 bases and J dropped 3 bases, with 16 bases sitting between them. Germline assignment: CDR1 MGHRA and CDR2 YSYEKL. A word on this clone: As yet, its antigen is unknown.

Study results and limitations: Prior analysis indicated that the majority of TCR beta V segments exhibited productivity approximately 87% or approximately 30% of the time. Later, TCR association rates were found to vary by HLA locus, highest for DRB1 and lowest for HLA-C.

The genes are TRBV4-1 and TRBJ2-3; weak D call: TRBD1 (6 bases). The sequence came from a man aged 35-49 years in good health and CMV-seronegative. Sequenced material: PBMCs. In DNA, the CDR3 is TGCGCCAGCAGCCAGAGCCCGGGACAAATTACAGATACGCAGTATTTT. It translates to CASSQSPGQITDTQYF.